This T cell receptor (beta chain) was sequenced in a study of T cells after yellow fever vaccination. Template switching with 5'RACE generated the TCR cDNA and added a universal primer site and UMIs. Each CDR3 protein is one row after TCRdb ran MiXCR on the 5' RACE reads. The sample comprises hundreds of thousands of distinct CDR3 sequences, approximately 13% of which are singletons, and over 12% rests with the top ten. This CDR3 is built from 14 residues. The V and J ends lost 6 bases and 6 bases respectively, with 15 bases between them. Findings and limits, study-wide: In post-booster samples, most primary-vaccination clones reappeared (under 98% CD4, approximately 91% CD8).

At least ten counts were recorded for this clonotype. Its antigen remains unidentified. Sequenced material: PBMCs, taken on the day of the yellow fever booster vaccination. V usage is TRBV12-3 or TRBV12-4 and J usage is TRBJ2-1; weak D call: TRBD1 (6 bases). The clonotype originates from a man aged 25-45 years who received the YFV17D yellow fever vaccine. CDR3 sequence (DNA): TGTGCCAGCAGCTCAACAGGGATACTCAATGAGCAGTTCTTC. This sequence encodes CASSSTGILNEQFF.